This T cell receptor (beta chain) is drawn from a study of identical twins. TCRdb fed the 5' RACE reads into MiXCR, producing one record per CDR3 protein. In the table there are hundreds of thousands of distinct CDR3 sequences, around 6% of which are singletons. With no exceptions, donors were healthy Caucasians. The study's findings and limits: Invariant cells of the MAIT and iNKT types might have partly distorted the zero-insertion analyses. High-abundance cord blood beta clonotypes had fewer insertions; memory repertoires showed none. Out-of-frame TCR alpha sharing in monozygotic twins exceeded recombination model predictions.

This clonotype was detected many times. Its antigen remains unidentified. Germline assignment: CDR1 DFQATT and CDR2 SNEGSKA (reference sequence). Trimming took off 3 bases at V and 8 bases at J, with 8 bases between the two ends. The CDR3 loop spans 11 amino acids. The sample was naive T cells sorted from blood. The receptor's source is a man aged 18-30 years in good health. The chain couples TRBV20-1 to TRBJ2-1; maybe TRBD2 (6 bases). The CDR3 DNA reads TGCAGTGCTAGGCGGGGCGATGAGCAGTTCTTC. It yields the protein CSARRGDEQFF.